A selection of T cell receptor beta chains follows, all from one sample in a study of cytomegalovirus exposure and HLA in healthy donors. Profiled with immunoSEQ multiplex PCR; TCRdb holds only in-frame clones, not every one. Here the sample spans just over 70,000 clones, over 70% being singletons. The sequenced material came from PBMCs. The receptors were gathered from a human donor in good health. CDR3s include the opening cysteine and the closing phenylalanine or tryptophan. A D gene is named only where the DNA matches it firmly. Size values are once, few and many counts, or a class for expanded clones, and some rows have none.

d_call j_call clone_size v_call cdr3_aa cdr3_nt
. TRBJ1-1 . TRBV6-5 CASSYSQGVGEAFF TGTGCCAGCAGTTACTCGCAGGGCGTGGGTGAAGCTTTCTTT
TRBD1 TRBJ1-2 few TRBV5-1 CASSFTGGADYGYTF TGCGCCAGCAGCTTTACAGGGGGCGCTGACTATGGCTACACCTTC
TRBD1 TRBJ2-7 once TRBV11-2 CASQGQGSSYEQYF TGTGCCAGCCAAGGACAGGGTAGCTCCTACGAGCAGTACTTC
TRBD1 TRBJ2-6 . TRBV15 CATSRGTAGANVLTF TGTGCCACCAGCAGGGGGACAGCTGGGGCCAACGTCCTGACTTTC
. TRBJ1-1 . TRBV30 CACPWFGGHTEAFF TGTGCCTGTCCATGGTTTGGGGGCCACACTGAAGCTTTCTTT
. TRBJ1-1 . TRBV25-1 CASHQGFDTEAFF TGTGCCAGTCACCAGGGATTTGACACTGAAGCTTTCTTT
. TRBJ1-4 . TRBV10-3 CAISESLQANEKLFF TGTGCCATCAGTGAGTCACTACAGGCTAATGAAAAACTGTTTTTT
. TRBJ2-1 . TRBV5-1 CASSLTSYSYNEQFF TGCGCCAGCAGCTTAACTAGCTATTCCTACAATGAGCAGTTCTTC
TRBD2 TRBJ2-3 . TRBV9 CASSVTSGGVTDTQYF TGTGCCAGCAGCGTTACTAGCGGAGGGGTTACAGATACGCAGTATTTT
. TRBJ2-2 . TRBV7-3 CASTSGYGGGGELFF TGTGCCAGCACCTCGGGGTACGGAGGTGGCGGGGAGCTGTTTTTT
. TRBJ2-1 few TRBV6-4 CASSEDTHNEQFF TGTGCCAGCAGTGAGGACACCCACAATGAGCAGTTCTTC
. TRBJ2-7 . TRBV5-4 CASSLDPDIGAYEQYF TGTGCCAGCAGCTTGGATCCGGACATCGGCGCCTACGAGCAGTACTTC
TRBD2 TRBJ2-1 . TRBV9 CASSVVGAGLAGDEQFF TGTGCCAGCAGCGTAGTAGGGGCAGGACTAGCGGGAGATGAGCAGTTCTTC
. TRBJ2-3 . TRBV7-9 CASSLLGQTTDTQYF TGTGCCAGCAGCTTATTGGGGCAAACCACAGATACGCAGTATTTT
. TRBJ2-7 few TRBV6-6 CASSQGSGQGEQYF TGTGCCAGCAGCCAAGGGTCGGGTCAGGGGGAGCAGTACTTC
. TRBJ1-5 . TRBV6-1 CASRTNRDQPQHF TGTGCCAGCAGGACAAACAGGGATCAGCCCCAGCATTTT
TRBD1 TRBJ2-3 . TRBV6-5 CASSYSGQGTDTQYF TGTGCCAGCAGTTACTCGGGACAGGGCACAGATACGCAGTATTTT
TRBD2 TRBJ2-7 few TRBV6-1 CASSDSEAGAYEQYF TGTGCCAGCAGTGACAGCGAGGCGGGAGCCTACGAGCAGTACTTC
. TRBJ2-3 . TRBV5-1 CASSFSSGTDTQYF TGCGCCAGCAGCTTCTCCAGCGGCACAGATACGCAGTATTTT
TRBD1 TRBJ2-7 . TRBV30 CAWRRQGAESVYEQYF TGTGCCTGGAGGAGACAGGGGGCGGAATCGGTATACGAGCAGTACTTC
. TRBJ1-1 . TRBV10-3 CAIRGDGGREAFF TGTGCCATCAGAGGGGATGGGGGCCGTGAAGCTTTCTTT
. TRBJ2-6 . TRBV19 CASSIRDTRGANVLTF TGTGCCAGTAGTATAAGGGACACCCGAGGGGCCAACGTCCTGACTTTC
. TRBJ1-5 . TRBV5-1 CASSESSNQPQHF TGCGCCAGTTCAGAAAGTTCCAATCAGCCCCAGCATTTT
TRBD1 TRBJ1-2 . TRBV6-1 CASNPTGDYGYTF TGTGCCAGCAACCCGACAGGGGACTATGGCTACACCTTC
. TRBJ2-5 . TRBV2 CARGQIQETQYF TGTGCCAGAGGACAGATACAAGAGACCCAGTACTTC
. TRBJ2-2 . TRBV11-2 CASSFTGNTGELFF TGTGCCAGCAGCTTTACAGGAAACACCGGGGAGCTGTTTTTT
TRBD1 TRBJ1-5 . TRBV19 CATQDRGNQPQHF TGTGCCACCCAAGACAGGGGGAATCAGCCCCAGCATTTT
TRBD1 TRBJ2-3 . TRBV5-1 CASSFGQGTDTQYF TGCGCCAGCAGCTTCGGACAGGGTACAGATACGCAGTATTTT
. TRBJ2-3 . TRBV27 CASSTGTHTDTQYF TGTGCCAGCAGTACCGGGACTCACACAGATACGCAGTATTTT
TRBD2 TRBJ2-7 . TRBV7-3 CASSSGTSSSEQYF TGTGCCAGCAGCTCCGGGACTAGCTCCAGCGAGCAGTACTTC
. TRBJ2-7 . TRBV5-1 CASSSQGGLYEQYF TGCGCCAGCAGCTCGCAGGGGGGACTCTACGAGCAGTACTTC
. TRBJ1-5 . TRBV2 CASKGGFVGNQPQHF TGTGCCAGCAAGGGAGGTTTTGTCGGCAATCAGCCCCAGCATTTT
. TRBJ1-2 . TRBV30 CAWSRDRLSGYTF TGTGCCTGGAGTCGCGACAGGTTAAGCGGCTACACCTTC
. TRBJ1-1 . TRBV29-1 CSVVGGRASYTEAFF TGCAGCGTTGTGGGCGGGAGGGCTTCGTACACTGAAGCTTTCTTT
. TRBJ2-1 . TRBV19 CASSTFNYRESYNEQFF TGTGCCAGTAGTACCTTCAACTACAGGGAGTCCTACAATGAGCAGTTCTTC
. TRBJ2-5 . TRBV6-1 CASSEVRETQYF TGTGCCAGCAGTGAAGTTCGGGAGACCCAGTACTTC
. TRBJ1-2 . TRBV30 CAWSEGVPGYTF TGTGCCTGGAGTGAAGGGGTGCCTGGCTACACCTTC
. TRBJ2-7 . TRBV5-4 CASRPGLAAEQYF TGTGCCAGCAGGCCCGGACTTGCCGCCGAGCAGTACTTC
. TRBJ1-5 . TRBV21-1 CASSLHRENQPQHF TGTGCCAGCAGCTTGCACAGGGAGAATCAGCCCCAGCATTTT
. TRBJ1-2 . TRBV28 CASRPQGRRYGYTF TGTGCCAGCAGGCCACAGGGAAGGCGCTATGGCTACACCTTC
. TRBJ2-1 few TRBV5-4 CASSSQVGTRVGNEQFF TGTGCCAGCAGCTCCCAGGTTGGGACAAGGGTGGGCAATGAGCAGTTCTTC
. TRBJ2-7 . TRBV5-1 CASSSTPSYEQYF TGCGCCAGCAGCTCTACCCCCTCCTACGAGCAGTACTTC
TRBD2 TRBJ2-2 . TRBV5-6 CASSLGPGGDTGELFF TGTGCCAGCAGCTTGGGGCCGGGAGGCGACACCGGGGAGCTGTTTTTT
. TRBJ1-4 many TRBV19 CASSTIQAMAEKLFF TGTGCCAGTAGTACGATACAGGCCATGGCCGAAAAACTGTTTTTT
. TRBJ2-7 . TRBV9 CASSVGASSYEQYF TGTGCCAGCAGCGTAGGGGCGAGCTCCTACGAGCAGTACTTC
. TRBJ1-3 . TRBV28 CASSSPGESSGNTIYF TGTGCCAGCAGCTCCCCCGGGGAAAGCTCTGGAAACACCATATATTTT
. TRBJ2-6 few TRBV7-9 CASSRLRGRPEDVLTF TGTGCCAGCAGCAGACTAAGAGGTCGACCTGAGGACGTCCTGACTTTC
. TRBJ2-2 . TRBV5-1 CASSWEPKNTGELFF TGCGCCAGCAGCTGGGAGCCCAAGAACACCGGGGAGCTGTTTTTT
. TRBJ1-6 . TRBV5-6 CASSLLNSPLHF TGTGCCAGCAGCCTACTGAATTCACCCCTCCACTTT
TRBD1 TRBJ2-7 . TRBV14 CASSPWDSSYEQYF TGTGCCAGCAGCCCATGGGACAGTTCCTACGAGCAGTACTTC
. TRBJ2-7 once TRBV28 CASDLDSPYEQYF TGTGCCAGCGATCTGGACAGCCCCTACGAGCAGTACTTC
TRBD1 TRBJ1-1 . TRBV5-6 CASSYGQGGREAFF TGTGCCAGCAGCTACGGACAGGGAGGCCGCGAAGCTTTCTTT
. TRBJ1-5 . TRBV5-8 CASSSLRTGSPEQPQHF TGTGCCAGCAGCTCATTAAGAACAGGGTCCCCGGAGCAGCCCCAGCATTTT
TRBD1 TRBJ2-5 . TRBV9 CASSRNRGKETQYF TGTGCCAGCAGTCGTAACAGGGGGAAGGAGACCCAGTACTTC
TRBD1 TRBJ1-1 once TRBV30 CAWDRVVTEAFF TGTGCCTGGGACAGGGTCGTGACTGAAGCTTTCTTT
TRBD2 TRBJ2-7 medium-sized TRBV10-3 CAISESGTPYEQYF TGTGCCATCAGTGAAAGCGGGACCCCCTACGAGCAGTACTTC
. TRBJ2-1 . TRBV5-1 CASSLGEEQFF TGCGCCAGCAGCTTGGGCGAGGAGCAGTTCTTC
. TRBJ1-2 . TRBV4-1 CASSHPGRGAFYTF TGCGCCAGCAGCCACCCCGGGAGGGGCGCCTTCTACACCTTC
TRBD1 TRBJ2-7 . TRBV4-1 CASSLVMTGGDEQYF TGCGCCAGCAGCCTCGTGATGACAGGGGGCGACGAGCAGTACTTC